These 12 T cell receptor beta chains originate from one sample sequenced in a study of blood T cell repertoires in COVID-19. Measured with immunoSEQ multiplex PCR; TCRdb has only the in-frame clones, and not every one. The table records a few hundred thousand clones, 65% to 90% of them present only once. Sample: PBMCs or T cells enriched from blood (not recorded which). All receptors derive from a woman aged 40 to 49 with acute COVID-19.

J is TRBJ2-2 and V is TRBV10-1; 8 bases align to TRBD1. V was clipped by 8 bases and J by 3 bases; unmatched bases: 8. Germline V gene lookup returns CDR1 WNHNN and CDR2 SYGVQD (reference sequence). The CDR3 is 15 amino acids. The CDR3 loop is CASSGGGRDTGELFF. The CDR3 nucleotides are TGCGCCAGCTCAGGGGGCGGTAGGGACACCGGGGAGCTGTTTTTT.

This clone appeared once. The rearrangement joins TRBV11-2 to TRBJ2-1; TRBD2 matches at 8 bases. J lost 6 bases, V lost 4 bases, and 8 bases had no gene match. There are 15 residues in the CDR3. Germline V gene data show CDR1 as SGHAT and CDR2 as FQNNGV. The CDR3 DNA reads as TGTGCCAGCAGCTCGGGGAGCGGGGGATTCAATGAGCAGTTCTTC. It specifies CASSSGSGGFNEQFF.

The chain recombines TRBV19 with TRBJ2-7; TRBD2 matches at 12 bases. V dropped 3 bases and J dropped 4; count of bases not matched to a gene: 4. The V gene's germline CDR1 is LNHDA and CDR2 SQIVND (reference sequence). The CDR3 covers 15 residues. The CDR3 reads CASSMVLAGGYEQYF. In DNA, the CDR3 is TGTGCCAGTAGTATGGTACTAGCGGGAGGTTACGAGCAGTACTTC.

CDR3 residues: CASSVGGRTPTGNTIYF. The CDR3 DNA sequence: TGTGCCAGCAGCGTAGGAGGGAGGACTCCGACTGGAAACACCATATATTTT. The genes are TRBV9 and TRBJ1-3; D gene uncertain. V was shortened by 0 bases and J by 2 bases, with 15 bases between the two germline ends. The CDR3 sequence is 17 residues long. Germline V gene sequence: CDR1 SGDLS, CDR2 YYNGEE.

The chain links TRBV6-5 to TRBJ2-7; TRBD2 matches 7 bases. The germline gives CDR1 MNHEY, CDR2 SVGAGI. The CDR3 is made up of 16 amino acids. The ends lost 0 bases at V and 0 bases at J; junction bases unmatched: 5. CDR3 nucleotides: TGTGCCAGCAGTTACTCGGCTAGCGGAGGCTCCTACGAGCAGTACTTC. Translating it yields CASSYSASGGSYEQYF.

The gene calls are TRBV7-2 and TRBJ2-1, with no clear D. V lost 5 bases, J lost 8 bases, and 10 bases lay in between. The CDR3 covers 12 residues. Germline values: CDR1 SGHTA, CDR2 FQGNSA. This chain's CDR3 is CASSRVVDEQFF. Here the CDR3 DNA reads TGTGCCAGCAGCCGGGTAGTAGATGAGCAGTTCTTC. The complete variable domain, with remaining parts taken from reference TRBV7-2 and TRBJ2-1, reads GAGVSQSPSNKVTEKGKDVELRCDPISGHTALYWYRQSLGQGLEFLIYFQGNSAPDKSGLPSDRFSAERTGGSVSTLTIQRTQQEDSAVYLCASSRVVDEQFFGPGTRLTVL.

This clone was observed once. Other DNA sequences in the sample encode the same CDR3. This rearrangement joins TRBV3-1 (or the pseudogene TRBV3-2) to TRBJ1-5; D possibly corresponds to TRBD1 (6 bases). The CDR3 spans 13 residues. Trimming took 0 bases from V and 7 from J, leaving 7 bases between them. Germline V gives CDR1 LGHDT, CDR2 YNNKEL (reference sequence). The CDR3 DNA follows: TGTGCCAGCAGCCAAGATAGGGGGCAGCCCCAGCATTTT. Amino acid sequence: CASSQDRGQPQHF.

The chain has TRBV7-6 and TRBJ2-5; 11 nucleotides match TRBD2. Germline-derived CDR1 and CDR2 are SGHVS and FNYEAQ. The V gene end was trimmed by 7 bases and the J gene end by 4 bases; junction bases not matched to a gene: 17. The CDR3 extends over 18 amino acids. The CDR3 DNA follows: TGTGCCAGCACTACAAACCCCACTAGCGGGAGTTCCCCAGAGACCCAGTACTTC. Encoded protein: CASTTNPTSGSSPETQYF. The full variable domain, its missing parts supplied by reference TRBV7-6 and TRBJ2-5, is GAGVSQSPRYKVTKRGQDVALRCDPISGHVSLYWYRQALGQGPEFLTYFNYEAQQDKSGLPNDRFSAERPEGSISTLTIQRTEQRDSAMYRCASTTNPTSGSSPETQYFGPGTRLLVL.

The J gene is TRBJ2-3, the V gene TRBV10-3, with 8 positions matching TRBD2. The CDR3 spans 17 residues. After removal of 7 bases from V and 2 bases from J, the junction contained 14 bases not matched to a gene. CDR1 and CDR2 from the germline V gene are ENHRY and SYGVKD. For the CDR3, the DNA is TGTGCCATCAAGGGCGGGGGGAATGTGGTGGACACAGATACGCAGTATTTT. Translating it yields CAIKGGGNVVDTDTQYF.

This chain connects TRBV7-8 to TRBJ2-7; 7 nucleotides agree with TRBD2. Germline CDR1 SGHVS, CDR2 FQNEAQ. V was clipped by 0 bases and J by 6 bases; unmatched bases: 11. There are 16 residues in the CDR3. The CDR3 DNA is TGTGCCAGCAGCTTAGCCCCCTGGGAGCGGGACTCCGAGCAGTACTTC. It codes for CASSLAPWERDSEQYF.

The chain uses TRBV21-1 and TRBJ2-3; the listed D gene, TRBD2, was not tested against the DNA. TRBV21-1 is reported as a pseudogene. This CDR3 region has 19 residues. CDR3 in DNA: TGTGCCAGCAGCAAATGGTCCAGCGGGAGGGGGAATAGCACAGATACGCAGTATTTT. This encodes CASSKWSSGRGNSTDTQYF.

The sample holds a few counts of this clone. The CDR3 reads CASIPGTVSYEQYF. The CDR3 DNA sequence: TGTGCCAGCATACCCGGGACTGTGTCCTACGAGCAGTACTTC. This chain joins TRBV6-5 and TRBJ2-7; tentatively, D is TRBD2 (6 bases). This CDR3 has 14 residues. In germline, CDR1 is MNHEY, CDR2 SVGAGI. Trimming removed 7 bases at V and 1 base at J, with 14 bases between.